The 9 T cell receptor beta chains given below trace back to one sample, sequenced in a study of cytomegalovirus exposure and HLA in healthy donors. PCR employed 60 Vbeta and 13 Jbeta primers. Sequenced by immunoSEQ multiplex PCR; TCRdb stores in-frame clones only, minus some. This sample yields fewer than 140,000 clones, of which 60% to 75% are seen a single time; 2.5% to 3% belongs to the top ten. Sequenced input: PBMCs. Receptors originate from a male donor in good health and CMV-seropositive.

The J gene is TRBJ2-6, the V gene TRBV7-2, with 8 bases lining up with TRBD1. From germline, CDR1 is SGHTA and CDR2 FQGNSA. V shed 4 bases, J shed 4 bases, and the junction held 3 bases outside the gene matches. This CDR3 has 15 residues. In nucleotides, the CDR3 is TGTGCCAGCAGCTCGACAGGGGTCGGGGCCAACGTCCTGACTTTC. This encodes CASSSTGVGANVLTF. The full variable domain, with the rest looked up from reference TRBV7-2 and TRBJ2-6, is GAGVSQSPSNKVTEKGKDVELRCDPISGHTALYWYRQSLGQGLEFLIYFQGNSAPDKSGLPSDRFSAERTGGSVSTLTIQRTQQEDSAVYLCASSSTGVGANVLTFGAGSRLTVL.

The V call is TRBV7-6, the J call TRBJ2-7, with D perhaps matching TRBD2 (5 bases). Germline loops: CDR1 SGHVS, CDR2 FNYEAQ. V was trimmed by 5 bases and J by 5 bases, leaving 10 bases between them. The CDR3 is made up of 12 amino acids. CDR3 amino acids: CASSAGADEQYF. CDR3 nucleotides: TGTGCCAGCAGCGCGGGTGCGGACGAGCAGTACTTC. Drawing the rest from reference TRBV7-6 and TRBJ2-7, the complete variable domain is GAGVSQSPRYKVTKRGQDVALRCDPISGHVSLYWYRQALGQGPEFLTYFNYEAQQDKSGLPNDRFSAERPEGSISTLTIQRTEQRDSAMYRCASSAGADEQYFGPGTRLTVT.

A few counts support this clone. The CDR3 loop is CASSQGGLAGGKETQYF. CDR3 bases: TGTGCCAGCAGCCAAGGCGGACTAGCGGGGGGTAAAGAGACCCAGTACTTC. The chain is built from TRBV4-2 and TRBJ2-5, with 14 bases lining up with TRBD2. Unmatched junction bases numbered 4, after V lost 1 base and J lost 3 bases. CDR1 is LGHNA, CDR2 YNFKEQ, per germline. The CDR3 runs to 17 residues.

The rearrangement joins TRBV19 to TRBJ2-5; 8 bases map to TRBD2. Germline V gene sequence: CDR1 LNHDA, CDR2 SQIVND (reference sequence). The CDR3 consists of 15 residues. The V and J ends lost 5 bases and 1 base, in that order; junction bases with no gene match: 6. CDR3 amino acids: CASSRVTSGQETQYF. DNA of the CDR3: TGTGCCAGTAGTCGGGTTACTAGCGGCCAAGAGACCCAGTACTTC.

This clone was counted only a few times. The chain has TRBV14 and TRBJ2-2; 11 nucleotides match TRBD2. There are 17 residues in the CDR3. V lost 5 bases and J lost 4; bases outside the gene matches: 9. Germline V gene data show CDR1 as SGHDN and CDR2 as FVKESK. CDR3 bases: TGTGCCAGCAGCTTAATAGCGGGAGGGCTCGGCACCGGGGAGCTGTTTTTT. It encodes CASSLIAGGLGTGELFF.

The rearrangement uses TRBV9 and TRBJ2-2; 7 nucleotides match TRBD1. The V and J ends lost 3 bases and 0 bases, in that order; junction bases with no gene match: 2. CDR1 is SGDLS and CDR2 is YYNGEE in the germline V gene. This CDR3 is 15 amino acids long. The CDR3 spells CASSEGTANTGELFF. As DNA, the CDR3 is TGTGCCAGCAGCGAAGGGACAGCGAACACCGGGGAGCTGTTTTTT.

The V call is TRBV6-1, the J call TRBJ1-1, with TRBD1 identical over 10 bases. CDR1 and CDR2 from the germline V gene are MNHNS and SASEGT. The CDR3 has 14 amino acids. Germline trimming cut 3 bases from V and 4 bases from J; bases unmatched to any gene: 2. Here the CDR3 DNA reads TGTGCCAGCAGTGACCGGACAGGGGGCACTGAAGCTTTCTTT. Translation: CASSDRTGGTEAFF.

This clone showed up just a few times. The rearrangement uses TRBV7-8 and TRBJ1-1; possibly TRBD1 for D (5 bases). V shed 5 bases and J shed 2 bases, with 18 bases lying between them. Germline V gives CDR1 SGHVS, CDR2 FQNEAQ. The CDR3 covers 16 residues. The CDR3 reads CASSQALWRGNTEAFF. The DNA for the CDR3 is TGTGCCAGCAGCCAGGCATTATGGCGGGGCAACACTGAAGCTTTCTTT.

J is TRBJ2-4 and V is TRBV20-1; 7 nucleotides match TRBD2. Looked up from germline, CDR1 is DFQATT and CDR2 is SNEGSKA (reference sequence). This CDR3 has 11 amino acids. V lost 5 bases and J lost 8; bases outside the gene matches: 3. The CDR3 region is CSALREDIQYF. In DNA, the CDR3 is TGCAGTGCTCTCCGGGAGGACATTCAGTACTTC.